The 20 T cell receptor beta chains presented below share a single source sample, sequenced in a study of shared clonotypes between healthy human individuals. Assay: immunoSEQ multiplex PCR; the TCRdb copy retains only in-frame clones and omits some. This sample carries about 2.5 million clones, less than 95% of them seen once, and the ten largest clones take 0.3% to 0.45%. The sequenced sample was naive CD4+ T cells from PBMCs. Subset of the sample: CD45RA+ positively selected. The receptors were sampled from a man aged 18 to 30 in good health. Some clones in this sample may be carry-over from other donors' samples.

Note on this clone: Other DNA sequences from this sample encode an identical CDR3 as well. The chain has TRBV5-1 and TRBJ1-5, with D uncertain. The germline V gene has CDR1 SGHRS and CDR2 YFSETQ. The CDR3 is made up of 15 amino acids. The V and J ends lost 2 bases and 0 bases respectively, with 9 bases between them. The CDR3 sequence is CASSLEGVSNQPQHF. For the CDR3, the DNA is TGCGCCAGCAGCTTAGAAGGTGTTAGCAATCAGCCCCAGCATTTT.

This CDR3 is CASSIAGARTEAFF. The CDR3 bases are TGTGCCAGTAGTATCGCGGGGGCCAGGACTGAAGCTTTCTTT. The V gene is TRBV19, the J gene TRBJ1-1; a possible D gene is TRBD1 (6 bases). The CDR3 has 14 amino acids. The V and J ends lost 3 bases and 5 bases respectively, with 13 bases between them. The germline CDR1 and CDR2 sequences are LNHDA and SQIVND (reference sequence).

This chain joins TRBV11-3 and TRBJ2-7; D may match TRBD1 or TRBD2 (5 bases each). This CDR3 contains 15 residues. Germline CDR1 is SGHNT and CDR2 is YENEEA. V was pared by 5 bases and J by 4 bases, with 18 bases between. The CDR3 reads CASSTTGTRSYEQYF. The CDR3 coding sequence is TGTGCCAGCAGCACAACCGGGACGCGGTCTTACGAGCAGTACTTC.

DNA of the CDR3: TGTGCCAGCAGCCATCTAGCGGGAGGGGGTGTCCACGAGCAGTACTTC. Its translation is CASSHLAGGGVHEQYF. This sequence joins TRBV5-4 and TRBJ2-7; TRBD2 aligns across 12 bases. CDR3 length: 16 amino acids. Germline V lookup: CDR1 SGHNT, CDR2 YYREEE (reference sequence). The trim removed 4 bases at V and 5 bases at J, leaving 10 bases unmatched.

The genes are TRBV6-5 and TRBJ2-5; D call uncertain. The CDR3 has 15 residues. The V gene's germline CDR1 is MNHEY and CDR2 SVGAGI. Trimming took 6 bases from V and 3 from J, leaving 17 bases between them. The CDR3: CASRATRDGKETQYF. The CDR3 nucleotides are TGTGCCAGCAGGGCGACAAGGGATGGCAAAGAGACCCAGTACTTC.

The chain is built from TRBV19 and TRBJ1-2; 9 bases align to TRBD1. Germline CDR1 is LNHDA and CDR2 is SQIVND (reference sequence). V lost 0 bases to trimming and J lost 7 bases; unmatched junction nucleotides: 3. The CDR3 is made up of 14 amino acids. In nucleotides, the CDR3 is TGTGCCAGTAGTATAGACGACAGGGGGATTGGCTACACCTTC. Translating gives CASSIDDRGIGYTF.

The gene calls are TRBV7-9 and TRBJ1-4; possible D gene TRBD1, 6 bases. V was pared by 2 bases and J by 8 bases, with 12 bases between. CDR1 and CDR2 from the germline V gene are SEHNR and FQNEAQ (reference sequence). The CDR3 is made up of 14 amino acids. The CDR3 nucleotides read TGTGCCAGCAGCTTATTAGGGGGTTTGGAAAAACTGTTTTTT. Its protein product is CASSLLGGLEKLFF.

On this clone itself: Other nucleotide sequences from this sample produce the same CDR3. The chain is built from TRBV20-1 and TRBJ1-1; D remains unclear. Germline CDR1 and CDR2: DFQATT and SNEGSKA (reference sequence). CDR3 length: 11 amino acids. V was cut by 3 bases and J by 5 bases, with 7 bases left in between. Here the CDR3 reads CSASPGTEAFF. The CDR3 nucleotides read TGCAGTGCTAGTCCCGGGACTGAAGCTTTCTTT.

The CDR3 DNA is TGTGCCAGCAGTCCCGGTGGGGCCAACTATGGCTACACCTTC. Translated, it gives CASSPGGANYGYTF. V usage is TRBV6-1 and J usage is TRBJ1-2; maybe TRBD1 (5 bases). V lost 5 bases, J lost 2 bases, and 12 bases lay in between. Per germline, CDR1 MNHNS and CDR2 SASEGT. The CDR3 sequence is 14 residues long.

V and J are TRBV28 and TRBJ1-1; D ambiguous. Germline assignment: CDR1 MDHEN and CDR2 SYDVKM. This CDR3 is 12 amino acids long. Between the trimmed V and J ends, which lost 5 bases and 6 bases, there was a span of 10 bases. The DNA for the CDR3 is TGTGCCAGCAGTATGACGGGCCCTGAAGCTTTCTTT. Translated, it gives CASSMTGPEAFF.

The J gene is TRBJ2-1, the V gene TRBV5-1; the match to TRBD1 covers 7 bases. The V and J ends lost 4 bases and 4 bases, in that order; junction bases with no gene match: 14. This CDR3 is 17 amino acids long. CDR1 and CDR2 from the germline V gene are SGHRS and YFSETQ. In DNA, the CDR3 is TGCGCCAGCAGCCCCCCTCTTCCGGGACAGAGATACAATGAGCAGTTCTTC. Translated: CASSPPLPGQRYNEQFF.

This chain connects TRBV7-9 to TRBJ2-1, with a tentative D call TRBD2 (6 bases). This CDR3 is built from 16 residues. CDR1 and CDR2 from the germline V gene are SEHNR and FQNEAQ (reference sequence). The V end was cut by 0 bases, the J end by 7 bases, with 16 bases between. This CDR3 is CASSLAGPRGWNEQFF. CDR3 nucleotide sequence: TGTGCCAGCAGCTTAGCTGGCCCACGGGGGTGGAATGAGCAGTTCTTC. Full variable domain (outside the CDR3, taken from reference TRBV7-9 and TRBJ2-1): DTGVSQNPRHKITKRGQNVTFRCDPISEHNRLYWYRQTLGQGPEFLTYFQNEAQLEKSRLLSDRFSAERPKGSFSTLEIQRTEQGDSAMYLCASSLAGPRGWNEQFFGPGTRLTVL.

The sample holds a few counts of this clone. Here the CDR3 reads CASSAGQLTEAFF. The CDR3 coding sequence is TGTGCCAGCAGCGCAGGACAGCTCACTGAAGCTTTCTTT. The chain links TRBV5-4 to TRBJ1-1, with a tentative D call TRBD1 (6 bases). Trimming took off 4 bases at V and 4 bases at J, with 11 bases between the two ends. Per germline, CDR1 SGHNT and CDR2 YYREEE (reference sequence). This CDR3 has 13 residues.

The chain carries TRBV5-4 and TRBJ2-1; no clear D gene. CDR3 length: 12 amino acids. Trimming left V 0 bases short and J 8 bases short, with 6 bases between. Germline loops: CDR1 SGHNT, CDR2 YYREEE (reference sequence). The CDR3 here is CASSLDVDEQFF. The CDR3 coding sequence is TGTGCCAGCAGCTTGGACGTCGATGAGCAGTTCTTC.

This chain links TRBV5-4 with TRBJ2-6; no definite D call. This CDR3 is 15 amino acids long. Germline V gene data show CDR1 as SGHNT and CDR2 as YYREEE (reference sequence). V was trimmed by 4 bases and J by 0 bases, leaving 8 bases between them. The CDR3 nucleotides read TGTGCCAGCAGCCCGAGGAGCTCTGGGGCCAACGTCCTGACTTTC. Translation gives CASSPRSSGANVLTF.

V gene TRBV15 combines with J gene TRBJ2-7; 8 bases map to TRBD2. CDR3 length: 15 amino acids. V was pared by 0 bases and J by 6 bases, with 7 bases of the junction left unmatched. Germline V CDR1 and CDR2: LNHNV, YYDKDF (reference sequence). CDR3 residues: CATSRDPGGRGEQYF. For the CDR3, the DNA is TGTGCCACCAGCAGAGATCCGGGAGGGCGCGGCGAGCAGTACTTC. Complete variable domain (other parts from reference TRBV15 and TRBJ2-7): DAMVIQNPRYQVTQFGKPVTLSCSQTLNHNVMYWYQQKSSQAPKLLFHYYDKDFNNEADTPDNFQSRRPNTSFCFLDIRSPGLGDTAMYLCATSRDPGGRGEQYFGPGTRLTVT.

The J gene is TRBJ1-5, the V gene TRBV19, with D tentatively TRBD1 (5 bases). The CDR3 is 14 residues long. The V and J ends lost 3 bases and 9 bases respectively, with 15 bases between them. CDR1 is LNHDA and CDR2 is SQIVND in the germline V gene (reference sequence). The CDR3 loop reads CASSMTGRLLPQHF. The CDR3 DNA reads TGTGCCAGTAGTATGACGGGGCGTCTCTTGCCCCAGCATTTT.

J is TRBJ2-3 and V is TRBV19, with 9 bases lining up with TRBD2. This CDR3 spans 15 amino acids. V was clipped by 3 bases and J by 2 bases; unmatched bases: 3. Looked up from germline, CDR1 is LNHDA and CDR2 is SQIVND (reference sequence). The chain's CDR3 is CASSIGGRATDTQYF. The CDR3, as DNA: TGTGCCAGTAGTATCGGCGGGAGGGCCACAGATACGCAGTATTTT.

This clone occurred a few times. V gene TRBV19 combines with J gene TRBJ2-1; the match to TRBD2 covers 8 bases. V lost 5 bases, J lost 0 bases, and 3 bases stayed unmatched. Germline CDR1 reads LNHDA; CDR2 reads SQIVND (reference sequence). The CDR3 is 15 residues long. CDR3 residues: CASSAGTSSYNEQFF. The CDR3, as DNA: TGTGCCAGTAGTGCCGGGACTAGCTCCTACAATGAGCAGTTCTTC.

The rearrangement joins TRBV30 to TRBJ1-4; 10 bases fit TRBD1. The CDR3 is 15 amino acids. Trimming took 2 bases from V and 5 from J; bases not matched to a gene: 5. CDR1 is GTSNPN and CDR2 is SVGIG in the germline V gene (reference sequence). The DNA of the CDR3 is TGTGCCTGGAGTTTACCGGGACAGGGGAATGAAAAACTGTTTTTT. Protein: CAWSLPGQGNEKLFF.